This TCR beta chain came from a study of CD8+ T cells in alopecia areata. Study-wide findings and caveats: Many expanded lesional clones remained in scalp and blood on tofacitinib.

V lost 0 bases to trimming and J lost 0 bases, with 13 bases between them. Germline CDR1 and CDR2: SEHNR and FQNEAQ (reference sequence). This CDR3 comprises 17 residues. This clone was picked up one time. Its antigen is not identified. Stated treatment: oral pan-JAK inhibitor, 5-10 mg twice daily. Researchers gathered lesional scalp punch biopsies and peripheral blood from patients with alopecia areata. It was cDNA, reverse transcribed from extracted RNA, that served as the sequencing template. Profiled with immunoSEQ multiplex PCR; TCRdb holds only in-frame clones, not every one. This table has under 350,000 clones, more than 45% appearing once.

This clonotype was obtained from a human donor with alopecia areata. This chain joins TRBV7-9 and TRBJ2-3; D gene uncertain. This material consisted of CD4+ T cells sorted from blood, taken at week 24, from a patient treated with tofacitinib. Here the CDR3 DNA reads TGTGCCAGCAGCTTAGCGTGGACGGCTGGTAGCACAGATACGCAGTATTTT. Its protein is CASSLAWTAGSTDTQYF.